The 27 T cell receptor beta chains below all came from one sample that was sequenced in a study of T cells after yellow fever vaccination. Via MiXCR, TCRdb re-called the 5' RACE reads, giving one row per CDR3 protein. The sample includes 450,000 to 600,000 distinct CDR3 sequences, roughly 14% of them seen just once. The sample consisted of PBMCs, taken on the day of the yellow fever booster vaccination. The receptors here all came from a man younger than 45 who received the YFV17D yellow fever vaccine.

This clonotype occurred a few times. The V call is TRBV15, the J call TRBJ2-7, with D tentatively TRBD2 (5 bases). The CDR3 loop spans 12 amino acids. Trimming left V 1 base short and J 6 bases short, with 7 bases between. Germline CDR1 and CDR2: LNHNV and YYDKDF (reference sequence). CDR3 sequence reads: CATSRGGSEQYF. CDR3 DNA sequence: TGTGCCACCAGCAGAGGCGGGTCCGAGCAGTACTTC.

The chain employs TRBV6-1 and TRBJ2-3; 8 bases fit TRBD2. Germline trimming cut 7 bases from V and 1 base from J; bases unmatched to any gene: 13. Germline V gene sequence: CDR1 MNHNS, CDR2 SASEGT. CDR3 length: 17 amino acids. The CDR3: CASTPAGSGSGTDTQYF. The CDR3 nucleotides are TGTGCCAGCACCCCGGCGGGAAGCGGGAGCGGCACAGATACGCAGTATTTT.

The rearrangement joins TRBV10-3 to TRBJ2-3; 7 nucleotides align to TRBD1. Germline trimming cut 4 bases from V and 0 bases from J; bases unmatched to any gene: 13. The germline V gene encodes CDR1 ENHRY and CDR2 SYGVKD. This CDR3 is built from 18 residues. The CDR3 nucleotides read TGTGCCATCAGTGGGCCGGGACAGAAAGCCTCTAGCACAGATACGCAGTATTTT. Translation gives CAISGPGQKASSTDTQYF.

The chain links TRBV19 to TRBJ1-5, with TRBD1 matching 10 bases. The germline V gene encodes CDR1 LNHDA and CDR2 SQIVND (reference sequence). This CDR3 comprises 14 residues. Trimming at V came to 11 bases and at J to 0 bases, leaving 4 bases not matched to a gene. The CDR3 bases are TGTGCCGGCGGGACAGGGGATAGCAATCAGCCCCAGCATTTT. Its protein product is CAGGTGDSNQPQHF.

In its sample, this clonotype was seen a few times. CDR3 bases: TGTGCCAGTAGACAGGGGATACAGCCCCAGCATTTT. It yields the protein CASRQGIQPQHF. The chain is built from TRBV19 and TRBJ1-5; the match to TRBD1 covers 7 bases. In germline, CDR1 is LNHDA, CDR2 SQIVND (reference sequence). The V and J ends lost 6 bases and 7 bases, in that order; junction bases with no gene match: 3. The CDR3 has 12 residues. Full variable domain (missing parts from reference TRBV19 and TRBJ1-5): DGGITQSPKYLFRKEGQNVTLSCEQNLNHDAMYWYRQDPGQGLRLIYYSQIVNDFQKGDIAEGYSVSREKKESFPLTVTSAQKNPTAFYLCASRQGIQPQHFGDGTRLSIL.

This clonotype appeared a few times. The chain recombines TRBV24-1 with TRBJ2-2; 9 nucleotides agree with TRBD2. Germline values: CDR1 KGHDR, CDR2 SFDVKD. This CDR3 is built from 17 residues. The V gene end was trimmed by 6 bases and the J gene end by 1 base; junction bases not matched to a gene: 8. The CDR3, as DNA: TGTGCCACCAGTCCCGAGCGGGGGGCGCGGAACACCGGGGAGCTGTTTTTT. Its translation is CATSPERGARNTGELFF.

The V call is TRBV29-1, the J call TRBJ1-1; D is ambiguous. The ends were cut back, 4 bases at V and 7 bases at J, with 10 bases in the middle. CDR3 size: 11 residues. Germline CDR1 SQVTM, CDR2 ANQGSEA. DNA for the CDR3: TGCAGCGTTGGCCCCCCGATTGAAGCTTTCTTT. This sequence encodes CSVGPPIEAFF.

The chain has TRBV9 and TRBJ1-3; no reliable D call. The germline V and J ends were trimmed by 3 bases and 0 bases, with 7 bases remaining between them. Germline V CDR1 and CDR2: SGDLS, YYNGEE. The CDR3 runs 14 residues. CDR3 amino acids: CASSAGLSGNTIYF. In nucleotides, the CDR3 is TGTGCCAGCAGCGCCGGCCTCTCTGGAAACACCATATATTTT.

CDR3 region: CASSFFLAADTQYF. The CDR3 DNA is TGTGCCAGCAGCTTCTTTCTAGCGGCAGATACGCAGTATTTT. The V gene is TRBV7-2, the J gene TRBJ2-3; 7 bases agree with TRBD2. J gave up 4 bases and V 3 bases, and 4 bases lay outside the gene matches. CDR1 and CDR2 (germline): SGHTA, FQGNSA. The CDR3 is made up of 14 amino acids.

V and J are TRBV6-2 or TRBV6-3 and TRBJ2-2, with D hard to call. CDR3 length: 13 amino acids. Germline values: CDR1 MNHEY, CDR2 SVGEGT. The ends were cut back, 0 bases at V and 6 bases at J, with 5 bases in the middle. The CDR3 sequence is CASSYSTSGELFF. The CDR3 region has the DNA TGTGCCAGCAGTTACTCGACCTCCGGGGAGCTGTTTTTT.

There are a few counts of this clonotype. The chain uses TRBV10-3 and TRBJ2-6; 9 nucleotides line up with TRBD1. The J segment lost 0 bases and the V segment lost 4 bases, leaving 10 bases of the junction unmatched. Germline CDR1 reads ENHRY; CDR2 reads SYGVKD. The CDR3 length is 19 residues. CDR3 loop: CAISGSGQGPLSGANVLTF. In DNA, the CDR3 is TGTGCCATCAGTGGGTCGGGACAGGGACCACTCTCTGGGGCCAACGTCCTGACTTTC.

V usage is TRBV6-1 and J usage is TRBJ2-7; TRBD1 matches at 7 bases. Unmatched junction bases numbered 8, after V lost 5 bases and J lost 4 bases. Germline loops: CDR1 MNHNS, CDR2 SASEGT. CDR3 length equals 14 residues. The CDR3 DNA follows: TGTGCCAGCAGTAAACAGGGGATCGGGTACGAGCAGTACTTC. This encodes CASSKQGIGYEQYF.

This clonotype was observed a handful of times. CDR3 sequence reads: CASSPLRLAGNTDTQYF. DNA of the CDR3: TGTGCCAGCTCACCACTCCGGCTAGCGGGAAACACAGATACGCAGTATTTT. The V gene is TRBV18, the J gene TRBJ2-3; 9 bases fit TRBD2. Germline lookup yields CDR1 KGHSH and CDR2 LQKENI. V was clipped by 1 base and J by 2 bases; unmatched bases: 7. The CDR3 is 17 amino acids. Full variable domain (rest looked up from reference TRBV18 and TRBJ2-3): NAGVMQNPRHLVRRRGQEARLRCSPMKGHSHVYWYRQLPEEGLKFMVYLQKENIIDESGMPKERFSAEFPKEGPSILRIQQVVRGDSAAYFCASSPLRLAGNTDTQYFGPGTRLTVL.

In this sample, this clonotype turned up many times. This sequence joins TRBV11-2 and TRBJ2-3; D ambiguous. Trimming removed 0 bases from V and 6 bases from J, with 10 bases in between. The CDR3 spans 14 residues. In germline, CDR1 is SGHAT, CDR2 FQNNGV. This CDR3 is CASSLDPPPDTQYF. CDR3 in DNA: TGTGCCAGCAGCTTAGACCCGCCCCCCGATACGCAGTATTTT.

The chain has TRBV20-1 and TRBJ2-7; 8 bases align to TRBD2. The CDR3 consists of 13 residues. Trimming took 6 bases from V and 6 from J; bases not matched to a gene: 10. CDR1 and CDR2 (germline): DFQATT, SNEGSKA (reference sequence). CDR3 sequence reads: CSAGTSQYGEQYF. CDR3 coding DNA: TGCAGTGCCGGGACTAGTCAGTACGGCGAGCAGTACTTC.

This clonotype was counted between two and nine times. The chain has TRBV27 and TRBJ2-7; 11 positions match TRBD2. Germline V gives CDR1 MNHEY, CDR2 SMNVEV (reference sequence). The CDR3 runs 15 residues. V was clipped by 4 bases and J by 5 bases; unmatched bases: 7. In DNA form, the CDR3 reads TGTGCCAGCAGTTCCCTACTAGCGGGAGACCACGAGCAGTACTTC. Its translation is CASSSLLAGDHEQYF.

The chain recombines TRBV29-1 with TRBJ2-5; D unclear. Germline CDR1 SQVTM, CDR2 ANQGSEA. Trimming shortened V by 4 bases and J by 5 bases, and 14 bases separated the two germline ends. The CDR3 extends over 13 amino acids. The CDR3 here is CSVAKGVWETQYF. CDR3 nucleotide sequence: TGCAGCGTTGCTAAGGGTGTTTGGGAGACCCAGTACTTC.

There are a few counts of this clonotype. The chain combines TRBV3-1 with TRBJ2-3, with TRBD2 matching over 10 bases. In germline, CDR1 is LGHDT, CDR2 YNNKEL (reference sequence). J lost 4 bases, V lost 1 base, and 5 bases had no gene match. The CDR3 extends over 16 amino acids. The DNA of the CDR3 is TGTGCCAGCAGCCAAGGAAGCGGGAGGGGGTCAGATACGCAGTATTTT. Translated: CASSQGSGRGSDTQYF.

In this sample, this clonotype turned up a few times. The V and J genes are TRBV5-1 and TRBJ1-2, with D unclear. V was cut by 2 bases and J by 8 bases, with 10 bases left in between. This CDR3 spans 12 amino acids. The germline CDR1 and CDR2 sequences are SGHRS and YFSETQ. The CDR3 nucleotides are TGCGCCAGCAGCTTAGACGGGCGGGGCTACACCTTC. It encodes CASSLDGRGYTF. Together with reference TRBV5-1 and TRBJ1-2, the CDR3 gives the full variable domain: KAGVTQTPRYLIKTRGQQVTLSCSPISGHRSVSWYQQTPGQGLQFLFEYFSETQRNKGNFPGRFSGRQFSNSRSEMNVSTLELGDSALYLCASSLDGRGYTFGSGTRLTVV.

This clonotype was recorded at least ten times. V and J are TRBV7-2 and TRBJ2-5; TRBD2 might be the D (6 bases). The CDR3 has 15 amino acids. Trimming removed 0 bases from V and 1 base from J, with 9 bases in between. Germline V gene data show CDR1 as SGHTA and CDR2 as FQGNSA. CDR3 sequence: CASSLATSPQETQYF. CDR3 sequence (DNA): TGTGCCAGCAGCTTAGCGACTAGTCCCCAAGAGACCCAGTACTTC. The full variable domain, rest sourced from reference TRBV7-2 and TRBJ2-5, is GAGVSQSPSNKVTEKGKDVELRCDPISGHTALYWYRQSLGQGLEFLIYFQGNSAPDKSGLPSDRFSAERTGGSVSTLTIQRTQQEDSAVYLCASSLATSPQETQYFGPGTRLLVL.

The V and J genes are TRBV20-1 and TRBJ2-2; D gene unclear. Trimming took 2 bases from V and 1 from J, leaving 14 bases between them. The CDR3 has 16 amino acids. Germline V gene data show CDR1 as DFQATT and CDR2 as SNEGSKA (reference sequence). The CDR3 loop is CSARPWGSGNTGELFF. CDR3 DNA: TGCAGTGCTAGACCCTGGGGTTCTGGGAACACCGGGGAGCTGTTTTTT.

Written as DNA, the CDR3 is TGTGCCAGCAGCCTGGACCTCAGCTCCTATAATTCACCCCTCCACTTT. This sequence encodes CASSLDLSSYNSPLHF. This chain links TRBV11-2 with TRBJ1-6; D ambiguous. CDR3 length: 16 amino acids. Trimming cost V 5 bases and J 0 bases, with 11 bases left between them. Per the germline V gene, CDR1 is SGHAT and CDR2 is FQNNGV.

This clonotype has just a few counts. The rearrangement links TRBV4-1 to TRBJ2-3; D gene ambiguous. V lost 3 bases to trimming and J lost 3 bases, with 13 bases between them. The germline V gene encodes CDR1 MGHRA and CDR2 YSYEKL. This CDR3 is built from 15 residues. CDR3 sequence: CASSQPSFRTDTQYF. The CDR3 DNA follows: TGCGCCAGCAGCCAGCCCAGTTTTCGAACAGATACGCAGTATTTT.

The rearrangement uses TRBV2 and TRBJ2-1; D might be TRBD2 (5 bases). The CDR3 contains 18 residues. CDR1 and CDR2 from the germline V gene are SNHLY and FYNNEI. V lost 8 bases and J 8 bases, leaving 31 bases between the germline ends. CDR3: CASCPPQASSHPDYEQFF. Here the CDR3 DNA reads TGTGCCAGCTGTCCTCCTCAGGCTAGTTCGCACCCGGACTATGAGCAGTTCTTC.

V is TRBV14 and J is TRBJ2-3; D call uncertain. V lost 1 base, J lost 4 bases, and 6 bases lay in between. CDR1 is SGHDN and CDR2 is FVKESK in the germline V gene. This CDR3 comprises 13 residues. The CDR3 spells CASSQAYPDTQYF. The CDR3 coding sequence is TGTGCCAGCAGCCAAGCCTACCCAGATACGCAGTATTTT.

This clonotype was seen more than once but under ten times. The V call is TRBV4-3, the J call TRBJ2-5, with D unresolved. Trimming left V 1 base short and J 2 bases short, with 17 bases between. This CDR3 is built from 17 residues. Per the germline V gene, CDR1 is LGHNA and CDR2 is YSLEER. This CDR3 reads CASSQAVSRIIQETQYF. The CDR3 DNA sequence: TGCGCCAGCAGCCAAGCAGTATCCAGGATTATTCAAGAGACCCAGTACTTC.

The chain has TRBV20-1 and TRBJ1-6, with D perhaps TRBD1 (5 bases). V was trimmed by 5 bases and J by 5 bases, leaving 16 bases between them. Germline-derived CDR1 and CDR2 are DFQATT and SNEGSKA (reference sequence). This CDR3 is built from 15 residues. CDR3 residues: CSAWGPAANNSPLHF. CDR3 DNA: TGCAGTGCTTGGGGCCCGGCGGCGAATAATTCACCCCTCCACTTT.